Included here is one TCR beta chain sequence, with context. Its antigen remains unidentified. Clones were read by immunoSEQ multiplex PCR, and TCRdb kept only the in-frame ones, dropping some. The repertoire includes over 100,000 clones, around 93% of them detected once, and about 3.5% sits in the top ten. This entry belongs to a study of CD4+ T cells in melanoma. Regarding the study as a whole: In melanoma, neoantigen-specific CD4+ T cells reportedly differed in differentiation state. CD8+ T cell, macrophage and B cell function reportedly correlated with neoantigen-specific CD4+ T cells.

Germline V CDR1 and CDR2: LNHDA, SQIVND (reference sequence). The CDR3 totals 16 residues. Between the trimmed V and J ends, which lost 5 bases and 3 bases, there was a span of 20 bases. The chain uses TRBV19 and TRBJ2-7; no clear D. The source is a human donor with melanoma. The sequenced material came from peripheral blood. The CDR3 sequence: CASSQGLTWVVYEQYF. Here the CDR3 DNA reads TGTGCCAGTAGTCAAGGTCTTACGTGGGTAGTCTACGAGCAGTACTTC.